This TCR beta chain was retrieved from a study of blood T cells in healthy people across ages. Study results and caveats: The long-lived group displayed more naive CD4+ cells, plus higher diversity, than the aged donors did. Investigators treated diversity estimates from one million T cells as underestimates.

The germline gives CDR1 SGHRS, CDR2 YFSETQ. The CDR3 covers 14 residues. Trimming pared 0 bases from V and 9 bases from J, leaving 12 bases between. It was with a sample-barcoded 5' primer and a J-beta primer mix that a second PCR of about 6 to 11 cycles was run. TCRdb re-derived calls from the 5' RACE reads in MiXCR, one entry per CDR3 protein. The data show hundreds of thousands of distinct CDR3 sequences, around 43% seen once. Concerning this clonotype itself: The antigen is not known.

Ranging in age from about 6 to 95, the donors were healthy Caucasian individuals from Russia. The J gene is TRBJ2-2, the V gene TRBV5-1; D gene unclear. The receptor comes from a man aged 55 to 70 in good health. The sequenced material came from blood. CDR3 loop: CASSLGTPTRELFF. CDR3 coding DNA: TGCGCCAGCAGCTTGGGGACCCCAACCCGGGAGCTGTTTTTT.